The 10 T cell receptor beta chains presented below share a single source sample, sequenced in a study of identical twins. Each CDR3 protein is one row after TCRdb ran MiXCR on the 5' RACE reads. The repertoire holds hundreds of thousands of distinct CDR3 sequences, roughly 18% seen once, with less than 15% in the top ten. This same sample was also part of a study on T cells expressing NK-cell markers.

Source material: PBMCs. The receptors shown here come from a woman under 30 in good health.

This clonotype was picked up a small number of times. The chain joins TRBV10-2 to TRBJ1-1; D is possibly TRBD1 (5 bases). Germline V lookup: CDR1 WSHSY, CDR2 SAAADI. Deletions cut 4 bases from V and 4 bases from J, with 10 bases between. This CDR3 spans 13 amino acids. CDR3 coding DNA: TGCGCCAGCAGTGCGGGGGTCAGCACTGAAGCTTTCTTT. Its translation is CASSAGVSTEAFF.

This clonotype was counted between two and nine times. J is TRBJ2-3 and V is TRBV7-2, with D uncertain. Germline values: CDR1 SGHTA, CDR2 FQGNSA. Deletions cut 1 base from V and 4 bases from J, with 9 bases between. The CDR3 runs to 14 residues. The CDR3 DNA follows: TGTGCCAGCAGCTTAGGGGTCTTCTCAGATACGCAGTATTTT. Its protein is CASSLGVFSDTQYF.

A word on this clonotype: A junction boundary mismatches the germline segment, possibly from a read error. As DNA, the CDR3 is TGTGCCAGCAGCATCCTCGACGTGAACGCTGAAGCTTTCTTT. This sequence encodes CASSILDVNAEAFF. The genes are TRBV5-6 and TRBJ1-1; D unresolved. Germline V gene lookup returns CDR1 SGHDT and CDR2 YYEEEE. This CDR3 has 14 residues.

This clonotype was picked up many times. The gene calls are TRBV5-1 and TRBJ2-1; 7 bases match TRBD2. The V and J ends lost 5 bases and 3 bases, in that order; junction bases with no gene match: 5. The germline V gene has CDR1 SGHRS and CDR2 YFSETQ. The CDR3 has 14 amino acids. CDR3 amino acids: CASRGLAVYNEQFF. DNA for the CDR3: TGCGCCAGCAGAGGGCTAGCGGTCTACAATGAGCAGTTCTTC.

V usage is TRBV6-5 and J usage is TRBJ2-7; 8 bases agree with TRBD2. The ends lost 0 bases at V and 5 bases at J; junction bases unmatched: 9. This CDR3 comprises 16 residues. Germline V gene data show CDR1 as MNHEY and CDR2 as SVGAGI. The CDR3 loop reads CASSYSRAGVGHEQYF. CDR3 coding DNA: TGTGCCAGCAGTTACTCGAGAGCGGGGGTAGGTCACGAGCAGTACTTC.

The chain combines TRBV20-1 with TRBJ2-1; D ambiguous. The CDR3 is 14 amino acids. V gave up 3 bases and J gave up 4 bases, with 13 bases separating them. Germline V gene lookup returns CDR1 DFQATT and CDR2 SNEGSKA (reference sequence). The CDR3 loop is CSASGQKLYNEQFF. For the CDR3, the DNA is TGCAGTGCTAGTGGGCAAAAACTGTACAATGAGCAGTTCTTC.

This clonotype has just a few counts. The chain combines TRBV12-3 or TRBV12-4 with TRBJ1-6; 10 bases line up with TRBD1. This CDR3 region has 14 residues. J gave up 7 bases and V 6 bases, and 3 bases lay outside the gene matches. The DNA of the CDR3 is TGTGCCAGCAGGAGACAGGGGGCGAATTCACCCCTCCACTTT. The encoded protein is CASRRQGANSPLHF.

The sample holds a few counts of this clonotype. This chain joins TRBV27 and TRBJ2-3; 8 bases are a match to TRBD1. Germline loops: CDR1 MNHEY, CDR2 SMNVEV (reference sequence). The CDR3 runs to 16 residues. The V and J ends lost 6 bases and 3 bases, in that order; junction bases with no gene match: 11. The CDR3 coding sequence is TGTGCCAGCAGCCGAAAGACAGGGGTCAAAACAGATACGCAGTATTTT. The encoded protein is CASSRKTGVKTDTQYF.

This rearrangement joins TRBV12-3 or TRBV12-4 to TRBJ2-5; 9 bases align to TRBD2. This CDR3 is 16 amino acids long. V lost 3 bases, J lost 1 base, and 6 bases stayed unmatched. The CDR3 is CASSFTVAGAQETQYF. The CDR3 nucleotides read TGTGCCAGCAGTTTTACGGTAGCGGGGGCCCAAGAGACCCAGTACTTC.

This clonotype was picked up one time. The genes are TRBV6-6 and TRBJ2-7; 8 bases are a match to TRBD1. The CDR3 spans 12 residues. The germline V gene encodes CDR1 MNHNY and CDR2 SVGAGI (reference sequence). The junction had 5 bases not matched to a gene; V was cut back by 10 bases and J by 3 bases. The CDR3 loop reads CAIGTGVYEQYF. Written as DNA, the CDR3 is TGTGCCATCGGGACAGGCGTCTACGAGCAGTACTTC.